The 2 T cell receptor beta chains reported below all come from one sample, sequenced in a study of Tregs in tolerant kidney transplant recipients. This table comes from immunoSEQ multiplex PCR, and its TCRdb copy is limited to in-frame clones, with some not included. Of hundreds of thousands of clones in the sample, around 82% are singletons; the top ten hold around 0.64%. Sequencing used CD4+ T cells from blood. The receptors were gathered from a human donor in good health.

The chain uses TRBV12-5 and TRBJ1-5, with unresolved D. Germline V gene lookup returns CDR1 LGHNT and CDR2 FRNRAP. Deletions cut 2 bases from V and 5 bases from J, with 4 bases between. The CDR3 totals 12 residues. The DNA of the CDR3 is TGTGCTAGTGGTTTGCCTCATCAGCCCCAGCATTTT. It encodes CASGLPHQPQHF. Supplemented by reference TRBV12-5 and TRBJ1-5, the full variable domain reads DARVTQTPRHKVTEMGQEVTMRCQPILGHNTVFWYRQTMMQGLELLAYFRNRAPLDDSGMPKDRFSAEMPDATLATLKIQPSEPRDSAVYFCASGLPHQPQHFGDGTRLSIL.

The chain has TRBV6-5 and TRBJ2-5; 11 bases line up with TRBD2. CDR3 length: 16 amino acids. The germline V gene encodes CDR1 MNHEY and CDR2 SVGAGI. V was pared by 3 bases and J by 5 bases, with 8 bases of the junction left unmatched. The CDR3 sequence is CASSYSGRAKVETQYF. Written as DNA, the CDR3 is TGTGCCAGCAGTTATAGCGGGAGGGCCAAAGTGGAGACCCAGTACTTC.